This entry features one T cell receptor beta chain sequence. The antigen is unknown. The record originates from a study of beta chain features in type 1 diabetes. Study-level findings and limits: Comparison showed that naive, central memory and Treg TCRB repertoires appeared more similar among patients than among healthy donors. Patients with Type 1 diabetes showed moderately but significantly shorter TCRB CDR3s in all four CD4+ subsets. Lower insertion and higher deletion counts appeared at VDJ junctions in type 1 diabetes patients.

Germline-derived CDR1 and CDR2 are MNHEY and SMNVEV (reference sequence). V was clipped by 6 bases and J by 5 bases; unmatched bases: 4. The CDR3 is 13 amino acids. Sequenced material consisted of expressed TCRB transcripts (all of the isolated RNA was reverse transcribed). This table comes from immunoSEQ multiplex PCR, and its TCRdb copy is limited to in-frame clones, with some not included. The table has about 130,000 clones, approximately 10% seen once. Each of the CD4+ naive, central memory, regulatory and stem cell-like memory populations was sorted via CD45RO/CCR7/CD25/CD127/CD95/CD27. This sequence joins TRBV27 and TRBJ2-5; 9 nucleotides agree with TRBD1. Sequenced material: central memory CD4+ T cells from blood. The sequence was obtained from a man aged 30 to 45 with type 1 diabetes. CDR3 sequence: CASSPTGGETQYF. Here the CDR3 DNA reads TGTGCCAGCAGCCCGACAGGGGGGGAGACCCAGTACTTC.